This T cell receptor (beta chain) originates from a study of post-analysis software for immune sequencing data (dated by TCRdb to the mid-2010s). Regarding the complete study: Disease courses on record covered relapsing-remitting, secondary progressive and progressive-relapsing multiple sclerosis, though some patients had no subtype annotation. A subset of samples was prepared in parallel using single-end sample barcoding, then pooled and co-amplified after Illumina adapter ligation. Patient repertoires were compared against 11 previously published healthy control repertoires from donors aged 6 to 25 years. General conclusions and limits of the study: Direct clustering with F measure revealed strong co-clustering of samples prepared in the same batch, which led to a batch-effect correction. The multiple sclerosis patient group was slightly younger than the control group. Patients showed significantly higher frequencies than controls for about five TRBV segments, among them TRBV5-6, TRBV5-1 and TRBV20-1. Significantly lower normalized Chao1 diversity was found in multiple sclerosis patients than in controls, suggesting substantial peripheral T-cell clonal expansion.

Read against the paper, the sample's time point label means: second blood draw from one MS patient after hematopoietic stem cell transplantation. To demonstrate the VDJtools post-analysis software, TCR beta repertoires were profiled from the peripheral blood of about 13 young patients with multiple sclerosis. Multiple sclerosis patients were children and adolescents aged roughly 6 to 16 years. Taken from the germline V gene, the CDR1 and CDR2 loops are SGHRS and YFSETQ. V and J are truncated by 4 bases and 6 bases respectively, leaving an intervening sequence of 17 bases. Counted from cysteine to phenylalanine, this CDR3 has 14 amino acids. The sequence is cut down to CDR3 DNA, 42 bases in frame from base 1. A remark on this clonotype: Its antigen remains undetermined. Within one base of it there is no much larger clone, and no base qualities were kept.

Library preparation was by PCR. Sequenced on an Illumina HiSeq 2500. To reduce PCR and sequencing biases, unique molecular identifiers were built into the TCR beta cDNA libraries. Every 1 to 10 million input T cells yielded 500,000 or so cDNA molecules, meaning each molecule approximated one T cell. The patient libraries were prepared and sequenced with the same protocol used for the earlier healthy control dataset. Within a given batch, samples were prepared together, multiplexed and sequenced on the same HiSeq lane. On the study's bioinformatics: Raw barcoded reads were processed with MIGEC, discarding single-read molecular identifier groups before consensus assembly and CDR3 extraction. VDJtools was used for post-analysis of the clonotype tables, with diversity normalized by down-sampling every dataset to the smallest sample size. To correct batch-related cross-sample contamination, repertoire overlap clustering matched CDR3 amino acid sequences but not nucleotide sequences. TCRdb itself trimmed the public reads at Q25 with fastp, ran MiXCR and retained productive beta chains. All rows with the same CDR3 protein become a single entry with the most common DNA and genes. What appears here as the V and J calls and clone size reflects TCRdb's work, not the paper's. The sample data list around 160,000 distinct CDR3 sequences, and roughly 34% of these were observed just once. Together, the top ten hold under 30% of the sample.

The sequence came from a girl between 10 and 17 years old with multiple sclerosis. Donor details come from another sample of the same person, matched by shared clones. Recombination linked TRBV5-1 to TRBJ2-7, with no confident D gene call. This specimen consisted of blood, obtained after autologous hematopoietic stem cell transplantation. The CDR3 reads CASSRGLEPSEQYF. The sequence in DNA is TGCGCCAGCAGCCGTGGGCTGGAACCCTCCGAGCAGTACTTC.